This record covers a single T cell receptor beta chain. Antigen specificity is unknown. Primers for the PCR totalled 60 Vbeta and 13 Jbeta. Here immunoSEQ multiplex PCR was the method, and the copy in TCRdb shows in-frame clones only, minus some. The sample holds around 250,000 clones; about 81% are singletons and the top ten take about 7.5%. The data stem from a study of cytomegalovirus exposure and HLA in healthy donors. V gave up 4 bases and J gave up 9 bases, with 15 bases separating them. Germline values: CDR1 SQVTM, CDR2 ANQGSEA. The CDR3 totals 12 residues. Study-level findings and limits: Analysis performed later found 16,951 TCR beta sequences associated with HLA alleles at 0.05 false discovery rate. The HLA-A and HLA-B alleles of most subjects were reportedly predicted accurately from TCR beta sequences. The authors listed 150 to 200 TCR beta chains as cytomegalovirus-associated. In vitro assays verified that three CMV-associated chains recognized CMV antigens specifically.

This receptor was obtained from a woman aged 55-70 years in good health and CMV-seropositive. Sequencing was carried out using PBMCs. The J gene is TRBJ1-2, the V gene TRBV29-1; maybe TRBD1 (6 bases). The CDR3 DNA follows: TGCAGCGTTGTAGGGCAGGGGAAGAGCTACACCTTC. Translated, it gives CSVVGQGKSYTF.